A selection of T cell receptor beta chains follows, all from one sample in a study of identical twins. TCRdb re-called the 5' RACE reads through MiXCR, storing one row per CDR3 protein. The repertoire holds hundreds of thousands of distinct CDR3 sequences, with roughly 18% as singletons. These data were also reused for a study on T cells expressing NK-cell markers.

Sequencing was performed on PBMCs. The receptors here all came from a woman younger than 35 in good health. The CDR3 runs from the conserved cysteine through the conserved F or W. D genes are given only for firm matches. Some rows have no size entry. The others give once, few or many, or a class for an expanded clone.

TRBV29-1	TRBJ2-3	once	NA	CSVEGGRGADTQYF	TGCAGCGTTGAAGGAGGCAGGGGCGCAGATACGCAGTATTTT
TRBV29-1	TRBJ2-1	NA	NA	CSAGPSRDEQLF	TGCAGCGCGGGACCCAGCCGGGATGAGCAGCTCTTC
TRBV12-3/TRBV12-4	TRBJ2-7	NA	TRBD2	CASSLSLAVAKEQYF	TGTGCCAGCAGTTTATCCCTAGCGGTGGCAAAAGAGCAGTACTTC
TRBV16	TRBJ2-1	NA	NA	CASTYSQPYNEQFF	TGTGCCAGCACCTACAGCCAGCCCTACAATGAGCAGTTCTTC
TRBV5-5	TRBJ1-2	NA	NA	CASSWGPEANYGYTF	TGTGCCAGCAGCTGGGGACCGGAAGCTAACTATGGCTACACCTTC
TRBV12-3/TRBV12-4	TRBJ1-5	NA	TRBD1	CASSLSHGTGDQPQHF	TGTGCCAGCAGTTTATCTCACGGAACAGGGGATCAGCCCCAGCATTTT
TRBV18	TRBJ2-1	NA	TRBD1	CASSRNQDRMNNEQFF	TGTGCCAGCTCACGGAACCAGGACAGGATGAACAATGAGCAGTTCTTC
TRBV20-1	TRBJ2-2	few	NA	CSARRAGRLDPGELFF	TGCAGTGCTAGAAGGGCAGGGAGGCTAGATCCCGGGGAGCTGTTTTTT
TRBV5-6	TRBJ1-1	few	NA	CASSTGSEAFF	TGTGCCAGCAGCACAGGGTCTGAAGCTTTCTTT
TRBV6-5	TRBJ1-2	few	TRBD1	CASTPGTGVGYTF	TGTGCCAGCACCCCCGGGACAGGGGTTGGCTACACCTTC
TRBV5-1	TRBJ1-4	NA	TRBD1	CASSLGTGATNEKLFF	TGCGCCAGCAGCCTAGGGACAGGGGCAACTAATGAAAAACTGTTTTTT
TRBV5-1	TRBJ2-5	NA	NA	CASSLGLNSGRYQETQYF	TGCGCCAGCAGCTTAGGGCTTAATAGCGGCCGCTACCAAGAGACCCAGTACTTC
TRBV15	TRBJ1-4	NA	NA	CATSRDWGGKLFF	TGTGCCACCAGCAGAGATTGGGGAGGGAAACTGTTTTTT
TRBV29-1	TRBJ1-2	NA	NA	CSVRSGVYGYTF	TGCAGCGTTCGGTCGGGGGTATATGGCTACACCTTC
TRBV12-3/TRBV12-4	TRBJ1-1	NA	NA	CASSRSGGHEAFF	TGTGCCAGCAGCCGCTCCGGGGGTCATGAAGCTTTCTTT
TRBV20-1	TRBJ1-2	few	NA	CSARDRGQAFKNYGYTF	TGCAGTGCTAGAGATCGGGGGCAGGCCTTCAAAAACTATGGCTACACCTTC
TRBV5-1	TRBJ1-1	few	NA	CASSLAGSGQMTEAFF	TGCGCCAGCAGCCTCGCGGGTAGTGGGCAAATGACTGAAGCTTTCTTT
TRBV15	TRBJ1-1	NA	NA	CATSRDSKANTEAFF	TGTGCCACCAGCAGAGATTCTAAGGCGAACACTGAAGCTTTCTTT
TRBV20-1	TRBJ1-1	once	NA	CSARVQSNTEAFF	TGCAGTGCTAGAGTACAGTCGAACACTGAAGCTTTCTTT
TRBV20-1	TRBJ1-1	NA	NA	CSAIGVLNTEAFF	TGCAGTGCTATAGGAGTTCTAAACACTGAAGCTTTCTTT
TRBV5-1	TRBJ2-1	NA	NA	CASGRGPDPGASYNEQFF	TGCGCCAGCGGGAGGGGGCCCGATCCGGGGGCCTCCTACAATGAGCAGTTCTTC
TRBV12-3/TRBV12-4	TRBJ2-5	few	TRBD1	CASTLTGTETQYF	TGTGCCAGCACCCTGACAGGGACAGAGACCCAGTACTTC
TRBV27	TRBJ2-2	few	TRBD1	CASSGQENTGELFF	TGTGCCAGCAGCGGACAGGAGAACACCGGGGAGCTGTTTTTT
TRBV20-1	TRBJ2-5	NA	TRBD1	CSALDWDRDETQYF	TGCAGTGCTTTAGACTGGGACAGGGACGAGACCCAGTACTTC
TRBV14	TRBJ2-2	NA	TRBD1	CASSLLQGTGELFF	TGTGCCAGCAGCCTATTACAGGGGACCGGGGAGCTGTTTTTT
TRBV5-1	TRBJ1-1	few	NA	CASSLWGGEDTEAFF	TGCGCCAGCAGCTTGTGGGGCGGTGAAGACACTGAAGCTTTCTTT
TRBV6-5	TRBJ2-1	NA	NA	CASSYFMWGREQFF	TGTGCCAGCAGTTACTTTATGTGGGGGAGAGAGCAGTTCTTC
TRBV12-3/TRBV12-4	TRBJ1-2	many	TRBD1	CASSLQGDYGYTF	TGTGCCAGCAGTTTACAGGGGGACTATGGCTACACCTTC
TRBV20-1	TRBJ2-7	NA	NA	CSARDLGRVEQYF	TGCAGTGCTAGAGATCTGGGAAGGGTCGAGCAGTACTTC
TRBV7-2	TRBJ1-4	few	NA	CASSSTWAGEKLFF	TGTGCCAGCAGCTCCACGTGGGCAGGTGAAAAACTGTTTTTT
TRBV5-1	TRBJ2-1	few	NA	CASYNQGGYNEQFF	TGCGCCAGCTACAACCAGGGAGGTTACAATGAGCAGTTCTTC
TRBV11-2	TRBJ2-1	few	NA	CASSREAYNEQFF	TGTGCCAGCAGCAGGGAGGCCTACAATGAGCAGTTCTTC